Each of the 8 T cell receptor beta chains below was sequenced from the same sample in a study of T cell repertoires in aging, cancer and after chemotherapy. TCR beta rearrangements were amplified from peripheral blood genomic DNA. TRB rearrangements spanning V, D and J were amplified using mixed TRB-A/B primers. TCRdb re-called the multiplex PCR reads with MiXCR, one entry per CDR3 protein. The table records 950 to 1,500 distinct CDR3 sequences, 20% to 30% of them present only once. Sequenced sample: blood. These receptors all stem from a human donor with a solid tumor.

Within the sample, this clonotype is large. This rearrangement joins TRBV6-2 or TRBV6-3 to TRBJ2-1; 11 positions match TRBD2. After removal of 2 bases from V and 3 bases from J, the junction contained 0 bases not matched to a gene. Germline V gene data show CDR1 as MNHEY and CDR2 as SVGEGT. The CDR3 consists of 15 residues. The CDR3 region is CASSYLAGGYNEQFF. As DNA, the CDR3 is TGTGCCAGCAGTTACCTAGCGGGGGGCTACAATGAGCAGTTCTTC.

By frequency in the sample, this clonotype is medium-sized. The J gene is TRBJ1-3, the V gene TRBV6-2 or TRBV6-3; tentative D call: TRBD1 (5 bases). Per the germline V gene, CDR1 is MNHEY and CDR2 is SVGEGT. Trimming cost V 8 bases and J 0 bases, with 14 bases left between them. This CDR3 is built from 15 residues. The CDR3 sequence is CASRDAGGSGNTIYF. The CDR3 DNA sequence: TGTGCCAGCCGTGACGCCGGGGGCTCTGGAAACACCATATATTTT.

This clonotype showed up just once. DNA for the CDR3: TGCGCCAGCAGTGAGTCTGTTAGCGGAGAGACCCAGTACTTC. Residues: CASSESVSGETQYF. The J gene is TRBJ2-5, the V gene TRBV10-1, with a tentative D call TRBD2 (6 bases). V was trimmed by 0 bases and J by 4 bases, leaving 9 bases between them. The CDR3 has 14 amino acids. Germline V CDR1 and CDR2: WNHNN, SYGVQD (reference sequence).

This clonotype qualifies as medium-sized. The chain links TRBV4-3 to TRBJ2-2; D uncertain. Germline V gene lookup returns CDR1 LGHNA and CDR2 YSLEER. V lost 2 bases to trimming and J lost 6 bases, with 19 bases between them. This CDR3 region has 17 residues. DNA for the CDR3: TGCGCCAGCAGCCAAAACTTATTAGGTTCCTCGGCCGGGGAGCTGTTTTTT. Its protein product is CASSQNLLGSSAGELFF.

Judged by abundance, this clonotype is medium-sized. The J gene is TRBJ1-5, the V gene TRBV20-1, with D hard to call. There are 16 residues in the CDR3. V dropped 0 bases and J dropped 3 bases, with 15 bases sitting between them. From germline, CDR1 is DFQATT and CDR2 SNEGSKA (reference sequence). In DNA form, the CDR3 reads TGCAGTGCTAGAGATGGCCCGATACTTGTCAATCAGCCCCAGCATTTT. It specifies CSARDGPILVNQPQHF.

By sample share, this clonotype is large (0.1 to 1%). The gene calls are TRBV19 and TRBJ1-2, with 7 positions matching TRBD1. Per the germline V gene, CDR1 is LNHDA and CDR2 is SQIVND (reference sequence). V lost 5 bases and J lost 8; bases outside the gene matches: 11. There are 14 residues in the CDR3. The CDR3 DNA follows: TGTGCCAGTAGTTCCACCCGACAGGGACAGGGCTACACCTTC. It codes for CASSSTRQGQGYTF.

To note about this clonotype: A read error may explain this, as a much larger clone is one base away. The chain uses TRBV5-1 and TRBJ2-5; TRBD2 matches at 12 bases. Per the germline V gene, CDR1 is SGHRS and CDR2 is YFSETQ. This CDR3 contains 16 residues. CDR3 bases: TGCGCCGGCAGCCCGGGACTAGCGGGCCCTCAAGAGACCCAGTACTTC. Encoded protein: CAGSPGLAGPQETQYF.

This clonotype was counted between two and nine times. This chain links TRBV30 with TRBJ1-2, with 7 bases lining up with TRBD1. The CDR3 totals 14 residues. CDR1 and CDR2 from the germline V gene are GTSNPN and SVGIG (reference sequence). The J segment lost 8 bases and the V segment lost 1 base, leaving 10 bases of the junction unmatched. The CDR3 sequence is CAWSGQGEFKGYTF. The CDR3 DNA reads as TGTGCCTGGAGTGGTCAGGGGGAGTTTAAAGGCTACACCTTC.